The sequence of this TCR beta chain was determined in a study of cytomegalovirus exposure and HLA in healthy donors. Overall study: A prior study identified approximately 120 million unique TCR beta sequences from 150 million to 200 million T cells. The study's findings and limits: Rarity characterized most TCR sequences, yet some public TCRs appeared in many donors. Productive status was seen about 90% or about 30% of the time for most TCR beta V segments in an earlier analysis.

On this clone: Its antigen is as yet unknown.

The CDR3 is made up of 16 amino acids. CDR1 and CDR2 (germline): GTSNPN, SVGIG (reference sequence). V shed 3 bases and J 10 bases; nucleotides not matched to a gene: 10. The PCR used 60 Vbeta and 13 Jbeta primers. TCRdb keeps only in-frame clones here, not all; method: immunoSEQ multiplex PCR. The sample consists of 90,000 or so clones, 70% to 75% of them appearing once. The TCR comes from a woman between 18 and 30 years old in good health and CMV-seropositive. This chain links TRBV30 with TRBJ2-1; 15 bases line up with TRBD2. The sample comprised PBMCs. The CDR3 coding sequence is TGTGCCTGGAGCGCAGGACTAGCGGGAGGGCGCATAGAGCAGTTCTTC. This gives the protein CAWSAGLAGGRIEQFF.